Listed here are 4 T cell receptor beta chains from one sample, sequenced in a study of early T cells in non-severe SARS-CoV-2 infection. One entry per CDR3 protein results from TCRdb running MiXCR on the 5' RACE reads. The data contain about 79,000 distinct CDR3 sequences, about 11% of them singletons. Material: whole blood. The receptors originated from an adult who was a healthcare worker with PCR-confirmed SARS-CoV-2 infection or an uninfected control (not recorded which).

The J gene is TRBJ2-7, the V gene TRBV3-1; TRBD2 aligns across 9 bases. CDR3 length: 16 residues. Germline-derived CDR1 and CDR2 are LGHDT and YNNKEL (reference sequence). V lost 4 bases, J lost 2 bases, and 9 bases stayed unmatched. The CDR3 coding sequence is TGTGCCAGCAGCCTCCCCTTAGCGGGGGCAGCCTACGAGCAGTACTTC. This codes for CASSLPLAGAAYEQYF.

CDR3 loop: CASSLDTGTEQFF. The CDR3 coding sequence is TGTGCCAGCAGTTTAGACACAGGGACTGAGCAGTTCTTC. This sequence joins TRBV12-3 or TRBV12-4 and TRBJ2-1, with D perhaps matching TRBD1 (6 bases). This CDR3 comprises 13 residues. Trimming took off 1 base at V and 9 bases at J, with 10 bases between the two ends.

This clonotype was seen many times. The V gene is TRBV10-1, the J gene TRBJ1-1, with unresolved D. Germline loops: CDR1 WNHNN, CDR2 SYGVQD (reference sequence). Trimming removed 6 bases at V and 0 bases at J, with 8 bases between. The CDR3 covers 13 residues. CDR3 loop: CASSGTLNTEAFF. The CDR3 DNA follows: TGCGCCAGCAGCGGAACACTGAACACTGAAGCTTTCTTT.

The table lists this clonotype with many counts. The rearrangement joins TRBV7-9 to TRBJ2-7, with D unclear. V shed 4 bases and J shed 4 bases, with 8 bases lying between them. Germline values: CDR1 SEHNR, CDR2 FQNEAQ (reference sequence). This CDR3 spans 12 amino acids. The CDR3 DNA is TGTGCCAGCAGCTCACCCAAATACGAGCAGTACTTC. This codes for CASSSPKYEQYF.